This TCR beta chain was sequenced for a study of blood T cell repertoires in COVID-19. Study summary: Samples came from the United States, Italy and Spain, spanning acute and convalescent COVID-19.

The ends lost 3 bases at V and 10 bases at J; junction bases unmatched: 11. There are 16 residues in the CDR3. Germline CDR1 SGHRS, CDR2 YFSETQ. Clones were sequenced by immunoSEQ multiplex PCR, and TCRdb holds only the in-frame ones, with some missing. Seen here are approximately 220,000 clones, roughly 90% observed once, and the top ten hold 2.6%. The chain carries TRBV5-1 and TRBJ2-3; 13 bases align to TRBD2. This clonotype was sampled from a woman aged 25 to 39 who had recovered from COVID-19. Sequencing was carried out using PBMCs or T cells enriched from blood (not recorded which). The CDR3 DNA follows: TGCGCCAGCAGCTCCTTTCCGACTAGCGGGGGGAGTTCGCAGTATTTT. It translates to CASSSFPTSGGSSQYF.